This T cell receptor (beta chain) derives from a study of blood T cell repertoires in COVID-19. The study assigned cohorts using participant-reported clinical history. The V and J ends lost 9 bases and 2 bases, in that order; junction bases with no gene match: 10. This CDR3 contains 14 residues. Germline V gives CDR1 SGHTA, CDR2 FQGTGA. This table comes from immunoSEQ multiplex PCR, and its TCRdb copy is limited to in-frame clones, with some not included. This sample has over 120,000 clones, with more than 80% found just once. This clonotype was sampled from a man aged 45-60 years who had recovered from COVID-19. The genes are TRBV7-3 and TRBJ2-7; 7 bases are shared with TRBD2. The source material was PBMCs or T cells enriched from blood (not recorded which). Here the CDR3 DNA reads TGTGCCAGGAAGAAAGCGGGATGGGCCTACGAGCAGTACTTC. Its translation is CARKKAGWAYEQYF.